The clone carrying this T cell receptor beta chain was seen repeatedly, ten times or more. This sample is part of a study of response to subunit inactivated influenza vaccine. The CDR3 totals 14 residues. CDR1 is DFQATT, CDR2 SNEGSKA, per germline (reference sequence). V was shortened by 6 bases and J by 8 bases, with 20 bases between the two germline ends. TCRdb independently ran MiXCR on the RT-PCR reads; one entry per CDR3 protein. The sample lists 800,000 to 1,000,000 distinct CDR3 sequences, 21% occurring once. Here the sequenced sample was PBMCs from blood, taken roughly 5 days after vaccination. The chain combines TRBV20-1 with TRBJ2-1; a weak D match, TRBD2 (6 bases). The receptor's source is a man aged 45-65 years who received an inactivated influenza vaccine. CDR3 coding DNA: TGCAGTGCCTCCGGGACTTCTCGGTATTATGAGCAGTTCTTC. It is translated as CSASGTSRYYEQFF.